These 25 T cell receptor beta chains originate from one sample sequenced in a study of blood T cell repertoires in COVID-19. Method: immunoSEQ multiplex PCR; TCRdb's copy keeps in-frame clones and lacks some. The sample has hundreds of thousands of clones, 70% to 90% seen once. The source material was PBMCs or T cells enriched from blood (not recorded which). All receptors derive from a man aged 45-60 years who had been exposed to COVID-19.

This clone has just one count. This chain joins TRBV28 and TRBJ1-6, with TRBD1 as a possible D gene (6 bases). The CDR3 contains 13 residues. Germline CDR1 and CDR2: MDHEN and SYDVKM. Trimming removed 11 bases at V and 9 bases at J, with 17 bases between. CDR3 protein: CALGGQGSSPLHF. For the CDR3, the DNA is TGTGCCCTCGGGGGGCAGGGTAGTTCACCCCTCCACTTT.

V is TRBV12-3 or TRBV12-4 and J is TRBJ1-5; no clear D. The CDR3 length is 13 residues. V lost 6 bases to trimming and J lost 4 bases, with 10 bases between them. The CDR3, as DNA: TGTGCCAGCAGCCCGTCCCAGAATCAGCCCCAGCATTTT. Amino acids: CASSPSQNQPQHF.

This chain uses TRBV18 with TRBJ2-1; possibly TRBD2 for D (6 bases). Per the germline V gene, CDR1 is KGHSH and CDR2 is LQKENI. The CDR3 contains 15 residues. Trimming removed 6 bases from V and 3 bases from J, with 15 bases in between. The CDR3 sequence is CASSRVGGDYNEQFF. The CDR3, as DNA: TGTGCCAGCTCTCGGGTCGGGGGAGACTACAATGAGCAGTTCTTC.

This clone was found a few times. The rearrangement uses TRBV6-5 and TRBJ2-7, with a possible D match to TRBD2 (6 bases). The CDR3 consists of 13 residues. Trimming removed 2 bases at V and 6 bases at J, with 11 bases between. Per germline, CDR1 MNHEY and CDR2 SVGAGI. CDR3 DNA: TGTGCCAGCAGTTACAGGGGAGGCGCCGAGCAGTACGTC. Its protein product is CASSYRGGAEQYV.

The rearrangement links TRBV19 to TRBJ2-5; TRBD2 matches at 12 bases. The ends lost 5 bases at V and 2 bases at J; junction bases unmatched: 3. The CDR3 is 15 residues long. Germline V gene data show CDR1 as LNHDA and CDR2 as SQIVND (reference sequence). The CDR3 coding sequence is TGTGCCAGTAGTCGGACTAGCGGGGTTCAAGAGACCCAGTACTTC. This encodes CASSRTSGVQETQYF.

This chain links TRBV5-1 with TRBJ1-2; a weak D match, TRBD1 (5 bases). This CDR3 spans 15 amino acids. Germline CDR1 and CDR2: SGHRS and YFSETQ. Trimming removed 1 base from V and 3 bases from J, with 13 bases in between. CDR3 loop: CASSLIGRVYYGYTF. The CDR3 DNA is TGCGCCAGCAGCTTGATCGGCAGGGTGTACTATGGCTACACCTTC. Full variable domain (outside the CDR3, taken from reference TRBV5-1 and TRBJ1-2): KAGVTQTPRYLIKTRGQQVTLSCSPISGHRSVSWYQQTPGQGLQFLFEYFSETQRNKGNFPGRFSGRQFSNSRSEMNVSTLELGDSALYLCASSLIGRVYYGYTFGSGTRLTVV.

This chain joins TRBV7-6 and TRBJ2-3; 9 nucleotides match TRBD2. The CDR3 extends over 16 amino acids. V was clipped by 2 bases and J by 1 base; unmatched bases: 4. Germline-derived CDR1 and CDR2 are SGHVS and FNYEAQ. The CDR3, as DNA: TGTGCCAGCAGCTTATTATCTAGCGGGGGCACAGATACGCAGTATTTT. This gives the protein CASSLLSSGGTDTQYF.

V is TRBV27 and J is TRBJ1-5; a possible D gene is TRBD1 (6 bases). CDR3 length: 16 residues. V was trimmed by 4 bases and J by 7 bases, leaving 20 bases between them. The germline V gene encodes CDR1 MNHEY and CDR2 SMNVEV (reference sequence). CDR3 sequence (DNA): TGTGCCAGCAGTTCCTCATACAGGGACCCCCAACAGCCCCAGCATTTT. It specifies CASSSSYRDPQQPQHF.

This rearrangement joins TRBV5-1 to TRBJ1-2; the D gene is possibly TRBD1 (6 bases). Germline-derived CDR1 and CDR2 are SGHRS and YFSETQ. V lost 4 bases and J 6 bases, leaving 16 bases between the germline ends. CDR3 length equals 14 residues. CDR3 sequence reads: CASSVGQLQDGYTF. CDR3 nucleotide sequence: TGCGCCAGCAGCGTCGGACAGTTACAAGATGGCTACACCTTC.

V and J are TRBV19 and TRBJ1-6; no firm D call. Germline V gene lookup returns CDR1 LNHDA and CDR2 SQIVND (reference sequence). CDR3 length equals 13 residues. Deletions cut 3 bases from V and 10 bases from J, with 10 bases between. CDR3 loop: CASSIQVLSPLHF. CDR3 DNA sequence: TGTGCCAGTAGTATTCAGGTGCTCTCACCCCTCCACTTT. Variable domain in full (rest from reference TRBV19 and TRBJ1-6): DGGITQSPKYLFRKEGQNVTLSCEQNLNHDAMYWYRQDPGQGLRLIYYSQIVNDFQKGDIAEGYSVSREKKESFPLTVTSAQKNPTAFYLCASSIQVLSPLHFGNGTRLTVT.

The V call is TRBV4-1, the J call TRBJ1-5, with D unresolved. There are 15 residues in the CDR3. CDR1 is MGHRA and CDR2 is YSYEKL in the germline V gene. Trimming left V 1 base short and J 2 bases short, with 9 bases between. In DNA, the CDR3 is TGCGCCAGCAGCCAAGGAGGTTCGGGCAATCAGCCCCAGCATTTT. Amino acid sequence: CASSQGGSGNQPQHF.

The CDR3 loop reads CASSLGTSVNTQYF. Written as DNA, the CDR3 is TGTGCCAGCAGCTTGGGGACTAGTGTCAATACGCAGTATTTT. The chain carries TRBV7-3 and TRBJ2-3; TRBD2 matches at 8 bases. The germline V gene has CDR1 SGHTA and CDR2 FQGTGA. Trimming took 3 bases from V and 7 from J; bases not matched to a gene: 6. The CDR3 is made up of 14 amino acids.

The chain links TRBV5-1 to TRBJ1-1, with 10 positions matching TRBD1. The CDR3 totals 13 residues. Germline V gives CDR1 SGHRS, CDR2 YFSETQ. V gave up 6 bases and J gave up 7 bases; unmatched junction bases: 6. The DNA of the CDR3 is TGCGCCAGCACTACGGGACAGGGGCTTGAAGCTTTCTTT. It translates to CASTTGQGLEAFF.

The CDR3 bases are TGTGCCAGTAGTAACCCCGGGACAGGGAACTATGGCTACACCTTC. Protein: CASSNPGTGNYGYTF. The V gene is TRBV19, the J gene TRBJ1-2, with 9 bases fitting TRBD1. Germline trimming cut 4 bases from V and 2 bases from J; bases unmatched to any gene: 5. CDR1 is LNHDA, CDR2 SQIVND, per germline (reference sequence). The CDR3 is 15 residues long.

This CDR3 is CASLDGGFINTEAFF. The CDR3 nucleotides read TGTGCCAGTCTGGATGGGGGCTTTATTAACACTGAAGCTTTCTTT. The chain carries TRBV7-8 and TRBJ1-1, with D perhaps matching TRBD1 (6 bases). Germline CDR1 reads SGHVS; CDR2 reads FQNEAQ. The V end lost 9 bases, the J end lost 2 bases, and 19 bases lay between the germline ends. The CDR3 runs to 15 residues. Complete variable domain (other parts from reference TRBV7-8 and TRBJ1-1): GAGVSQSPRYKVAKRGQDVALRCDPISGHVSLFWYQQALGQGPEFLTYFQNEAQLDKSGLPSDRFFAERPEGSVSTLKIQRTQQEDSAVYLCASLDGGFINTEAFFGQGTRLTVV.

This clone appeared a few times. V usage is TRBV2 and J usage is TRBJ1-2; TRBD1 is a possible D gene (6 bases). The CDR3 loop spans 13 amino acids. The ends were cut back, 10 bases at V and 4 bases at J, with 16 bases in the middle. Germline CDR1 reads SNHLY; CDR2 reads FYNNEI. CDR3 in DNA: TGTGCCACCCGACAGGATTTGGGCTATGGCTACACCTTC. Protein product: CATRQDLGYGYTF.

The CDR3 is CATSAAGIPYNEQFF. DNA for the CDR3: TGTGCCACCAGTGCTGCAGGGATTCCCTACAATGAGCAGTTCTTC. The chain has TRBV24-1 and TRBJ2-1; TRBD1 might be the D (5 bases). With 5 bases removed from V and 2 bases from J, the gap between germline ends came to 12 bases. Germline values: CDR1 KGHDR, CDR2 SFDVKD. This CDR3 has 15 amino acids.

This chain links TRBV19 with TRBJ1-2; 7 bases align to TRBD1. Unmatched junction bases numbered 11, after V lost 6 bases and J lost 7 bases. CDR1 is LNHDA, CDR2 SQIVND, per germline (reference sequence). The length of the CDR3 is 14 residues. DNA for the CDR3: TGTGCCAGTAGCGAATTTGCAGGGGGAGGTGGCTACACCTTC. Translation gives CASSEFAGGGGYTF. The full variable domain, its missing parts supplied by reference TRBV19 and TRBJ1-2, is DGGITQSPKYLFRKEGQNVTLSCEQNLNHDAMYWYRQDPGQGLRLIYYSQIVNDFQKGDIAEGYSVSREKKESFPLTVTSAQKNPTAFYLCASSEFAGGGGYTFGSGTRLTVV.

The chain employs TRBV3-1 (or the pseudogene TRBV3-2) and TRBJ2-1; 8 bases fit TRBD2. This CDR3 comprises 18 residues. Trimming removed 0 bases from V and 2 bases from J; junction bases left unmatched: 9. The germline CDR1 and CDR2 sequences are LGHDT and YNNKEL (reference sequence). CDR3 loop: CASSQDLSGTSPYNEQFF. DNA of the CDR3: TGTGCCAGCAGCCAAGATCTTAGCGGGACTTCCCCCTACAATGAGCAGTTCTTC.

The CDR3 sequence is CASSPSKEAINYGYTF. The CDR3 region has the DNA TGTGCCAGCAGCCCCTCGAAGGAGGCAATTAACTATGGCTACACCTTC. The chain combines TRBV9 with TRBJ1-2; no reliable D call. Germline loops: CDR1 SGDLS, CDR2 YYNGEE. The CDR3 sequence is 16 residues long. Between the trimmed V and J ends, which lost 4 bases and 1 base, there was a span of 17 bases.

This clone was observed a single time. J is TRBJ1-1 and V is TRBV29-1, with D perhaps TRBD1 (5 bases). The germline V and J ends were trimmed by 0 bases and 4 bases, with 12 bases remaining between them. The germline gives CDR1 SQVTM, CDR2 ANQGSEA. This CDR3 spans 14 amino acids. The CDR3 DNA reads as TGCAGCGTTGAAGACAGGGCCAGGGCCACTGAAGCTTTCTTT. It encodes CSVEDRARATEAFF.

The chain carries TRBV10-3 and TRBJ2-1, with a weak D call TRBD1 (6 bases). The CDR3 covers 15 residues. The V end lost 4 bases, the J end lost 0 bases, and 10 bases lay between the germline ends. The germline V gene encodes CDR1 ENHRY and CDR2 SYGVKD. The CDR3 sequence is CAISVEDSSYNEQFF. CDR3 DNA sequence: TGTGCCATCAGTGTCGAGGACAGCTCCTACAATGAGCAGTTCTTC.

This chain links TRBV5-6 with TRBJ1-6, with TRBD1 matching over 7 bases. From germline, CDR1 is SGHDT and CDR2 YYEEEE. V lost 0 bases to trimming and J lost 10 bases; unmatched junction nucleotides: 10. This CDR3 is 16 amino acids long. CDR3 sequence: CASSLGQGWYGSPLHF. The CDR3 DNA is TGTGCCAGCAGCTTGGGACAGGGTTGGTATGGGTCACCCCTCCACTTT.

This clone appeared a single time. The V call is TRBV28, the J call TRBJ2-5; no firm D call. The CDR3 is made up of 16 amino acids. Trimming left V 1 base short and J 5 bases short, with 17 bases between. Germline lookup yields CDR1 MDHEN and CDR2 SYDVKM. The CDR3 nucleotides read TGTGCCAGCAGTTTATTCAGCGCCGGCCGATGGGAGACCCAGTACTTC. The encoded protein is CASSLFSAGRWETQYF.

The CDR3 nucleotides read TGTGCCAGCTCACCAATCCTAGCGGGAGCTACCGGGGAGCTGTTTTTT. This translates into CASSPILAGATGELFF. The chain combines TRBV18 with TRBJ2-2; 10 bases map to TRBD2. The germline V gene encodes CDR1 KGHSH and CDR2 LQKENI. J lost 5 bases, V lost 2 bases, and 5 bases had no gene match. This CDR3 is built from 16 residues. Looking up the rest from reference TRBV18 and TRBJ2-2 gives the full variable domain: NAGVMQNPRHLVRRRGQEARLRCSPMKGHSHVYWYRQLPEEGLKFMVYLQKENIIDESGMPKERFSAEFPKEGPSILRIQQVVRGDSAAYFCASSPILAGATGELFFGEGSRLTVL.